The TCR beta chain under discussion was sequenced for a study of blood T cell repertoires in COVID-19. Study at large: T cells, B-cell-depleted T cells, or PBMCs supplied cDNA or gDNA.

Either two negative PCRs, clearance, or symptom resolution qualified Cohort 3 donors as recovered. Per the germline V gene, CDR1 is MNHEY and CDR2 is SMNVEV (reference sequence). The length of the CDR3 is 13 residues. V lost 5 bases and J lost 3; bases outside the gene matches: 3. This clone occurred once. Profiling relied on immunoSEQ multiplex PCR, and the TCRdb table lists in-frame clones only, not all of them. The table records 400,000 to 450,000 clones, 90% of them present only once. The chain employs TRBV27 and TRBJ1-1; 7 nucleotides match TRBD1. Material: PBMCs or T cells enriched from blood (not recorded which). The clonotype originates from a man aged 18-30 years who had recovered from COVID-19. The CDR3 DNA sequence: TGTGCCAGCAGTGGAGGGGGCTACACTGAAGCTTTCTTT. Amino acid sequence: CASSGGGYTEAFF.